This T cell receptor beta chain was sequenced during a study of T cell repertoires in cytomegalovirus infection. For the study at large: The authors relied on CMV epitopes, both recently identified HLA-C-restricted and well-studied HLA-B-restricted. Both CMV infection and a matching HLA type were indicated by public TCR beta signatures. The study, taken as a whole, reports: Dominating the ex vivo response were TCR beta clonotypes that were CMV-specific and HLA-C-restricted. Using cumulative public TCR beta family frequency, the authors identified those who carried CMV together with the relevant HLA.

TCRdb re-analysed the reads in MiXCR, keeping a single row per CDR3 protein. The table records fewer than 950,000 distinct CDR3 sequences, about 30% of them present only once. In germline, CDR1 is MNHEY, CDR2 SVGEGT. CDR3 length: 19 amino acids. Germline trimming cut 0 bases from V and 1 base from J; bases unmatched to any gene: 14. A remark on this clonotype: Its antigen is not identified.

The clonotype was recovered from a human donor in good health (CMV status not recorded). Some clones in this sample may be carry-over from other donors' samples. This rearrangement joins TRBV6-2 or TRBV6-3 to TRBJ2-7, with 8 bases that match TRBD2. Sequenced here: cultured CD8+ T cells from PBMCs, sampled from culture after CMV antigen stimulation. The CDR3: CASSYSPGQTSDTSYEQYF. CDR3 coding DNA: TGTGCCAGCAGTTACTCCCCCGGTCAGACTAGCGACACTTCCTACGAGCAGTACTTC.